The clone carrying this T cell receptor (beta chain) came up many times. The sample originates from a study of human T cells and chemical hapten exposure. Across the study: Weekly administration of diphenylcyclopropenone to the scalp of patients continued throughout the approximately 25-week study. Yields of TCR per sample differed, chiefly owing to small differences in pooled library volume. Patches with 0.01% DPC went on the upper back, and the tests were read at 6 days.

Trimming cost V 8 bases and J 2 bases, with 16 bases left between them. Germline CDR1 is SQVTM and CDR2 is ANQGSEA. This CDR3 is built from 14 residues. This sample's time point: pre-sensitization, week 0. Stated treatment: therapeutic diphenylcyclopropenone sensitization with weekly scalp DPC. Blood collection took place prior to placing each patch test. TCRdb re-analysed the RACE reads in MiXCR, keeping a single row per CDR3 protein. This sample has around 300,000 distinct CDR3 sequences, with around 5.5% found just once. The V gene is TRBV29-1, the J gene TRBJ2-1, with D perhaps matching TRBD1 (6 bases). This material consisted of whole blood, taken in connection with sensitization to the hapten diphenylcyclopropenone (DPC). The TCR was taken from a woman under 30 with alopecia areata. Some clones in this sample may be carry-over from other donors' samples. The CDR3 protein is CSFPRQGTYNEQFF. DNA of the CDR3: TGCAGCTTCCCCCGTCAGGGGACCTACAATGAGCAGTTCTTC.